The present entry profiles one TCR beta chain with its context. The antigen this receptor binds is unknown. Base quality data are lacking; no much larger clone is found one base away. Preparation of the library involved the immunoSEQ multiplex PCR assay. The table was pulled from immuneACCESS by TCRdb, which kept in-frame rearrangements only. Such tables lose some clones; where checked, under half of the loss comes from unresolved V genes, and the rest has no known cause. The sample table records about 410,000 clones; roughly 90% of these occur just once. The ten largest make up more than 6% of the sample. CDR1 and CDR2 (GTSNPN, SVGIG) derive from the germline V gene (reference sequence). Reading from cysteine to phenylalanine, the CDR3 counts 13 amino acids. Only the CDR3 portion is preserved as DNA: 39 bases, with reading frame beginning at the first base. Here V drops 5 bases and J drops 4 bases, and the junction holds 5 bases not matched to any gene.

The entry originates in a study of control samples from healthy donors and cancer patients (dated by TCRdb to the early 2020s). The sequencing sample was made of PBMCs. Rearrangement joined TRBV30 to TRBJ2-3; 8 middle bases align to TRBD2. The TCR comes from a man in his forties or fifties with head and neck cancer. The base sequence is TGTGCCTGGGGGACTAGTCAGCCAGATACGCAGTATTTT. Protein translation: CAWGTSQPDTQYF.